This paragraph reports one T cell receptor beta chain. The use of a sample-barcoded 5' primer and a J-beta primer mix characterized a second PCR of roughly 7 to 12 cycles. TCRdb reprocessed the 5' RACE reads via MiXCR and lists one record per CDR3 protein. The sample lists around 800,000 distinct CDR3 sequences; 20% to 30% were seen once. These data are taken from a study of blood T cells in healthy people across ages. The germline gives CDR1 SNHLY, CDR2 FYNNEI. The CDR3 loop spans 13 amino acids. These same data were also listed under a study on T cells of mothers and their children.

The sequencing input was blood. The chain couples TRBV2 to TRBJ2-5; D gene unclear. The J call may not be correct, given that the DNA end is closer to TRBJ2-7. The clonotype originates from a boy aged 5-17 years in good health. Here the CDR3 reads CASSVSRTYEQYF. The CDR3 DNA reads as TGTGCCAGCAGTGTGTCCCGAACCTACGAGCAGTACTTC.